This T cell receptor beta chain is drawn from a study of shared clonotypes between healthy human individuals. Turning to the study itself: Each donor had three CD4 naive, three CD4 memory, two CD8 naive and one CD8 memory plate.

The assay was immunoSEQ multiplex PCR, and TCRdb's table has in-frame clones only and misses some. The table has roughly 1,500,000 clones, 98% seen once. This receptor was taken from a young man in good health. The sequencing input was naive CD4+ T cells sorted from blood. The subset was: CD45RA+ positively selected.

The CDR3 nucleotides are TGTGCCAGCAGTATTCAAAACTCACGGGGAGAGACGCAGTATTTT. Translating it yields CASSIQNSRGETQYF. The chain joins TRBV28 to TRBJ2-3; TRBD2 is a possible D gene (5 bases). The CDR3 spans 15 residues. Trimming removed 5 bases at V and 9 bases at J, with 21 bases between. Per the germline V gene, CDR1 is MDHEN and CDR2 is SYDVKM.